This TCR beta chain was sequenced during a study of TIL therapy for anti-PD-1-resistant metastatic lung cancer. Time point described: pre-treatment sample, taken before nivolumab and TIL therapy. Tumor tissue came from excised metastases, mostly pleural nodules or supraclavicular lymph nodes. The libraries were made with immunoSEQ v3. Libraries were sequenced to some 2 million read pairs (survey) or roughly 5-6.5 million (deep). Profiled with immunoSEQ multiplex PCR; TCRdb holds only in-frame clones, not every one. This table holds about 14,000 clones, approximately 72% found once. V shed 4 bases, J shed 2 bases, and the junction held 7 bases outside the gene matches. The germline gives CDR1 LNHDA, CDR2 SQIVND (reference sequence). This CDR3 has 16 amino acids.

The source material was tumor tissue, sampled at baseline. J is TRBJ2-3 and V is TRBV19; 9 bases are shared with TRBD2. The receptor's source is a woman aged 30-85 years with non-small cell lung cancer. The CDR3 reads CASSTRLAAPTDTQYF. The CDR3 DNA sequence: TGTGCCAGTAGTACCAGACTAGCGGCACCCACAGATACGCAGTATTTT.